What follows are 11 T cell receptor beta chains derived from one specimen sequenced in a study of Ad26.COV2.S vaccination and SARS-CoV-2 variants. Method: immunoSEQ multiplex PCR; TCRdb's copy keeps in-frame clones and lacks some. Here the sample spans about 390,000 clones, roughly nine tenths being singletons. Stated treatment: around 19 received Ad26.COV2.S at low or high dose, single or two shots; five or six received placebo; per-sample allocation not given. Collection of the samples took place on day 63 after the first injection of vaccine or placebo. This specimen consisted of peripheral blood, obtained in a trial of Ad26.COV2.S vaccine versus placebo. All receptors derive from a person aged 18-60 years who received the Ad26.COV2.S COVID-19 vaccine or a placebo.

This clone was observed a few times. The V call is TRBV7-9, the J call TRBJ2-7; either TRBD1 or TRBD2 may fit D (5 bases each). This CDR3 has 14 amino acids. Germline V gene lookup returns CDR1 SEHNR and CDR2 FQNEAQ (reference sequence). The V and J ends lost 5 bases and 3 bases respectively, with 14 bases between them. The CDR3 region is CASSGDDSFYEQYF. The CDR3 bases are TGTGCCAGCAGCGGGGACGACAGTTTCTACGAGCAGTACTTC.

This clone is a singleton in its sample. The J gene is TRBJ2-7, the V gene TRBV6-2 or TRBV6-3; D ambiguous. Germline-derived CDR1 and CDR2 are MNHEY and SVGEGT. The germline V and J ends were trimmed by 7 bases and 2 bases, with 12 bases remaining between them. This CDR3 is 13 amino acids long. The CDR3, as DNA: TGTGCCAGCACCCCCGTCACGACCTACGAGCAGTACTTC. It yields the protein CASTPVTTYEQYF.

The gene calls are TRBV3-1 (or the pseudogene TRBV3-2) and TRBJ2-2; TRBD2 might be the D (7 bases). The CDR3 contains 15 residues. CDR1 and CDR2 from the germline V gene are LGHDT and YNNKEL (reference sequence). V was shortened by 3 bases and J by 5 bases, with 13 bases between the two germline ends. The CDR3 protein is CASSQSGGGTGELFF. The CDR3 bases are TGTGCCAGCAGCCAGTCGGGGGGCGGTACCGGGGAGCTGTTTTTT.

The chain carries TRBV27 and TRBJ2-3; possible D gene TRBD2, 5 bases. Trimming left V 5 bases short and J 8 bases short, with 14 bases between. The CDR3 has 13 residues. CDR1 is MNHEY and CDR2 is SMNVEV in the germline V gene (reference sequence). CDR3 DNA sequence: TGTGCCAGCAGTCCCGGACTCTCTAGTACGCAGTATTTT. It translates to CASSPGLSSTQYF.

The genes are TRBV7-8 and TRBJ1-4, with 8 bases lining up with TRBD1. Germline V gene lookup returns CDR1 SGHVS and CDR2 FQNEAQ. This CDR3 has 14 amino acids. The trim removed 5 bases at V and 7 bases at J, leaving 6 bases unmatched. CDR3 bases: TGTGCCAGCAGCACTGGACAGGGCGGTGAAAAACTGTTTTTT. The encoded protein is CASSTGQGGEKLFF.

This chain links TRBV12-5 with TRBJ2-7, with D possibly being TRBD2 (5 bases). The CDR3 loop spans 12 amino acids. Trimming left V 2 bases short and J 5 bases short, with 7 bases between. The germline V gene encodes CDR1 LGHNT and CDR2 FRNRAP. The CDR3 nucleotides read TGTGCTAGTGGTTTGAACGGGGACGAGCAGTACTTC. Its protein product is CASGLNGDEQYF.

The chain couples TRBV6-1 to TRBJ2-2; TRBD2 matches at 10 bases. This CDR3 has 17 residues. Germline V gene lookup returns CDR1 MNHNS and CDR2 SASEGT. Losses at the gene ends were 1 base for V and 7 bases for J; bases not matched to a gene: 9. CDR3 in DNA: TGTGCCAGCAGTGAAGGCCTAGCGGGGGAACCGAGCGGGGAGCTGTTTTTT. Translated: CASSEGLAGEPSGELFF.

This clone was observed a single time. This chain connects TRBV5-1 to TRBJ1-4, with a weak D call TRBD1 (5 bases). Germline values: CDR1 SGHRS, CDR2 YFSETQ. CDR3 length: 15 amino acids. The V end was cut by 0 bases, the J end by 5 bases, with 11 bases between. The CDR3 sequence: CASSLAGQGNEKLFF. The CDR3 region has the DNA TGCGCCAGCAGCTTGGCCGGTCAGGGCAATGAAAAACTGTTTTTT.

The rearrangement uses TRBV7-9 and TRBJ2-5, with TRBD1 matching over 8 bases. V was pared by 4 bases and J by 4 bases, with 11 bases of the junction left unmatched. Germline V CDR1 and CDR2: SEHNR, FQNEAQ (reference sequence). The CDR3 runs to 16 residues. This chain's CDR3 is CASSSVDRGGGETQYF. The CDR3 DNA sequence: TGTGCCAGCAGCTCGGTAGACAGGGGTGGCGGAGAGACCCAGTACTTC.

The chain employs TRBV13 and TRBJ2-3; D gene unclear. V was cut by 2 bases and J by 3 bases, with 3 bases left in between. The CDR3 extends over 12 amino acids. CDR1 is PRHDT and CDR2 is FYEKMQ in the germline V gene (reference sequence). DNA of the CDR3: TGTGCCAGCAGCTTAAAGACAGATACGCAGTATTTT. Translating gives CASSLKTDTQYF.

The rearrangement joins TRBV19 to TRBJ1-3; a weak D match, TRBD1 (5 bases). Germline CDR1 is LNHDA and CDR2 is SQIVND (reference sequence). This CDR3 is 15 amino acids long. The V end lost 4 bases, the J end lost 0 bases, and 10 bases lay between the germline ends. CDR3 coding DNA: TGTGCCAGTAGTACCGACAGCTCCTCTGGAAACACCATATATTTT. Protein product: CASSTDSSSGNTIYF. Based on the CDR3 plus reference TRBV19 and TRBJ1-3, the full variable domain is DGGITQSPKYLFRKEGQNVTLSCEQNLNHDAMYWYRQDPGQGLRLIYYSQIVNDFQKGDIAEGYSVSREKKESFPLTVTSAQKNPTAFYLCASSTDSSSGNTIYFGEGSWLTVV.